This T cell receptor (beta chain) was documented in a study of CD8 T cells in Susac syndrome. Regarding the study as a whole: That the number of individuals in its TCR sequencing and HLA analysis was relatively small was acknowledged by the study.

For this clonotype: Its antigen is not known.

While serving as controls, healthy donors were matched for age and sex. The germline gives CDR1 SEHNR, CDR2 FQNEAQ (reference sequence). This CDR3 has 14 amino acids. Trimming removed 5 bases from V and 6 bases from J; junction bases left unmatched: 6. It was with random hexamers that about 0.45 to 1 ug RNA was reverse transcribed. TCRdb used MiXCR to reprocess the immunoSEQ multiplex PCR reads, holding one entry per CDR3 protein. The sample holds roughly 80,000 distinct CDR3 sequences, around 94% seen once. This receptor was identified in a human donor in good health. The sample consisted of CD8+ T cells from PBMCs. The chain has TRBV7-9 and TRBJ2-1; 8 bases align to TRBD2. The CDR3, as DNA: TGTGCCAGCAGCACCGGGACTAGTATCAATGAGCAGTTCTTC. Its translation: CASSTGTSINEQFF.